The 28 T cell receptor beta chains listed next were all sequenced from one sample in a study of blood T cell repertoires in COVID-19. TCRdb keeps only in-frame clones here, not all; method: immunoSEQ multiplex PCR. The repertoire has hundreds of thousands of clones, about nine tenths of them found once; the top ten carry approximately 7.6%. Input material: peripheral blood. The source is a man between 60 and 75 years old who had recovered from COVID-19.

This chain joins TRBV2 and TRBJ1-6; no clear D. The V gene's germline CDR1 is SNHLY and CDR2 FYNNEI. This CDR3 comprises 14 residues. The V and J ends lost 6 bases and 10 bases respectively, with 16 bases between them. In DNA form, the CDR3 reads TGTGCCAGCAGGTTTCGGGATTGGAACTCACCCCTCCACTTT. Translation gives CASRFRDWNSPLHF.

This clone was seen a few times. This chain uses TRBV19 with TRBJ1-5; maybe TRBD1 (5 bases). The CDR3 loop spans 15 amino acids. Germline V lookup: CDR1 LNHDA, CDR2 SQIVND (reference sequence). V was shortened by 4 bases and J by 0 bases, with 10 bases between the two germline ends. In DNA, the CDR3 is TGTGCCAGTAGTAAAAGGGGTAATAGCAATCAGCCCCAGCATTTT. Amino acid sequence: CASSKRGNSNQPQHF.

This sequence joins TRBV9 and TRBJ1-3, with TRBD1 as a possible D gene (6 bases). V was trimmed by 0 bases and J by 2 bases, leaving 9 bases between them. The CDR3 length is 15 residues. Germline-derived CDR1 and CDR2 are SGDLS and YYNGEE. The CDR3 spells CASSVGGGTGNTIYF. As DNA, the CDR3 is TGTGCCAGCAGCGTAGGAGGGGGTACTGGAAACACCATATATTTT. The complete variable domain, with remaining parts taken from reference TRBV9 and TRBJ1-3, reads DSGVTQTPKHLITATGQRVTLRCSPRSGDLSVYWYQQSLDQGLQFLIQYYNGEERAKGNILERFSAQQFPDLHSELNLSSLELGDSALYFCASSVGGGTGNTIYFGEGSWLTVV.

The chain recombines TRBV7-8 with TRBJ1-2; TRBD1 might be the D (5 bases). V lost 5 bases and J 7 bases, leaving 20 bases between the germline ends. CDR3 length equals 15 residues. Germline V gene data show CDR1 as SGHVS and CDR2 as FQNEAQ. As DNA, the CDR3 is TGTGCCAGCAGCCCCTCGGCCGGGGGAAGGCCTGGCTACACCTTC. Its translation is CASSPSAGGRPGYTF.

The CDR3 coding sequence is TGTGCCAGCAGTTACTCGGGACACGGAAATCAGCCCCAGCATTTT. It specifies CASSYSGHGNQPQHF. The chain recombines TRBV6-2 or TRBV6-3 with TRBJ1-5; tentative D call: TRBD1 (6 bases). This CDR3 has 15 residues. V was trimmed by 0 bases and J by 4 bases, leaving 10 bases between them. The germline V gene has CDR1 MNHEY and CDR2 SVGEGT.

The chain uses TRBV21-1 and TRBJ1-5; the tabulated D call, TRBD1, remains unverified against the DNA. TRBV21-1 is a known pseudogene. The CDR3 covers 16 residues. CDR3 bases: TGTGCCAGCAGTCGACGACAGGGGGCGTTTTTTCAGCCCCAGCATTTT. Amino acid sequence: CASSRRQGAFFQPQHF.

A few counts support this clone. The chain employs TRBV19 and TRBJ1-5; D not resolved. The V and J ends lost 5 bases and 6 bases respectively, with 8 bases between them. CDR1 is LNHDA, CDR2 SQIVND, per germline (reference sequence). The CDR3 length is 12 residues. This CDR3 is CASSDMGQPQHF. DNA for the CDR3: TGTGCCAGTAGTGACATGGGTCAGCCCCAGCATTTT.

The V gene is TRBV15, the J gene TRBJ1-4, with D hard to call. Germline-derived CDR1 and CDR2 are LNHNV and YYDKDF (reference sequence). V gave up 7 bases and J gave up 4 bases, with 10 bases separating them. The CDR3 extends over 13 amino acids. The CDR3 sequence is CATKRDYNEKLFF. The CDR3 DNA reads TGTGCCACCAAGAGGGATTATAATGAAAAACTGTTTTTT.

The genes are TRBV27 and TRBJ2-7; D is perhaps TRBD1 (6 bases). The germline gives CDR1 MNHEY, CDR2 SMNVEV (reference sequence). V dropped 2 bases and J dropped 2 bases, with 13 bases sitting between them. The CDR3 runs to 15 residues. CDR3 amino acids: CASSLGGHPPYEQYF. DNA for the CDR3: TGTGCCAGCAGTTTAGGGGGACACCCACCCTACGAGCAGTACTTC.

Regarding this clone: A single base separates this from a much larger clone, so it may be a read error. The V and J genes are TRBV9 and TRBJ1-4; D remains ambiguous. CDR3 length equals 11 residues. The V gene's germline CDR1 is SGDLS and CDR2 YYNGEE. V lost 5 bases, J lost 8 bases, and 7 bases lay in between. The DNA for the CDR3 is TGTGCCAGCAGTCGCGGGGAAAAACTGTTTTTT. Translated, it gives CASSRGEKLFF.

This chain links TRBV6-5 with TRBJ2-2; the D gene is possibly TRBD2 (5 bases). The CDR3 has 16 amino acids. V was pared by 2 bases and J by 2 bases, with 12 bases between. Germline V gene data show CDR1 as MNHEY and CDR2 as SVGAGI. CDR3 coding DNA: TGTGCCAGCAGTTACGAAGTAGGGAGAAACACCGGGGAGCTGTTTTTT. Its protein is CASSYEVGRNTGELFF.

Written as DNA, the CDR3 is TGTGCCAGCAGCAACGGGGGGTACACTGAAGCTTTCTTT. This encodes CASSNGGYTEAFF. J is TRBJ1-1 and V is TRBV7-2; weak D call: TRBD1 (5 bases). The germline gives CDR1 SGHTA, CDR2 FQGNSA. Trimming removed 5 bases at V and 3 bases at J, with 10 bases between. This CDR3 is built from 13 residues.

V and J are TRBV9 and TRBJ2-5; 10 positions match TRBD2. The CDR3 runs 15 residues. The V gene end was trimmed by 3 bases and the J gene end by 8 bases; junction bases not matched to a gene: 10. Germline V gene data show CDR1 as SGDLS and CDR2 as YYNGEE. Here the CDR3 reads CASSEIAGGPTTQYF. The CDR3 DNA is TGTGCCAGCAGCGAGATAGCGGGGGGCCCCACTACCCAGTACTTC.

This clone was counted a single time. The V gene is TRBV9, the J gene TRBJ2-1, with 9 bases that match TRBD1. Germline trimming cut 2 bases from V and 5 bases from J; bases unmatched to any gene: 8. CDR1 is SGDLS and CDR2 is YYNGEE in the germline V gene. This CDR3 has 16 residues. In nucleotides, the CDR3 is TGTGCCAGCAGCGTGGGGGCGGGACAGGGTAACAATGAGCAGTTCTTC. Amino acids: CASSVGAGQGNNEQFF.

The V call is TRBV2, the J call TRBJ1-2; D possibly corresponds to TRBD1 (5 bases). V was pared by 2 bases and J by 4 bases, with 14 bases between. Germline lookup yields CDR1 SNHLY and CDR2 FYNNEI. This CDR3 is built from 15 residues. This CDR3 reads CASSEQGLPVYGYTF. The CDR3 region has the DNA TGTGCCAGCAGTGAACAGGGTTTGCCCGTCTATGGCTACACCTTC.

This clone was observed a few times. The chain joins TRBV11-2 to TRBJ2-7, with unresolved D. The CDR3 runs to 12 residues. V lost 3 bases, J lost 2 bases, and 5 bases lay in between. Per germline, CDR1 SGHAT and CDR2 FQNNGV. The CDR3 loop is CASSLSTYEQYF. CDR3 nucleotide sequence: TGTGCCAGCAGCTTGTCAACCTACGAGCAGTACTTC. The complete variable domain, with remaining parts taken from reference TRBV11-2 and TRBJ2-7, reads EAGVAQSPRYKIIEKRQSVAFWCNPISGHATLYWYQQILGQGPKLLIQFQNNGVVDDSQLPKDRFSAERLKGVDSTLKIQPAKLEDSAVYLCASSLSTYEQYFGPGTRLTVT.

This sequence joins TRBV19 and TRBJ2-7, with 7 bases fitting TRBD1. J lost 3 bases, V lost 7 bases, and 3 bases had no gene match. This CDR3 has 12 residues. Germline assignment: CDR1 LNHDA and CDR2 SQIVND (reference sequence). The chain's CDR3 is CASTGDSYEQYF. The DNA of the CDR3 is TGTGCCAGTACCGGGGACAGCTACGAGCAGTACTTC.

The genes are TRBV5-4 and TRBJ2-2; D might be TRBD1 (6 bases). Germline loops: CDR1 SGHNT, CDR2 YYREEE (reference sequence). The V end lost 2 bases, the J end lost 1 base, and 12 bases lay between the germline ends. The CDR3 length is 16 residues. This chain's CDR3 is CASSLNAGVNTGELFF. The CDR3 DNA reads as TGTGCCAGCAGCTTAAATGCAGGGGTGAACACCGGGGAGCTGTTTTTT.

This chain joins TRBV7-2 and TRBJ1-4; TRBD1 might be the D (6 bases). V dropped 2 bases and J dropped 7 bases, with 17 bases sitting between them. Germline loops: CDR1 SGHTA, CDR2 FQGNSA. The CDR3 extends over 16 amino acids. The CDR3 DNA reads TGTGCCAGCAGCTTACAGGTGGCAGGGGTGGCTGAAAAACTGTTTTTT. This gives the protein CASSLQVAGVAEKLFF.

The CDR3 DNA reads as TGCGCCAGCAGCCTCCTCGTGGGGTCAGGGAATGAGCAGTTCTTC. It specifies CASSLLVGSGNEQFF. This rearrangement joins TRBV5-1 to TRBJ2-1, with D perhaps TRBD1 (5 bases). With 4 bases removed from V and 7 bases from J, the gap between germline ends came to 18 bases. This CDR3 contains 15 residues. The germline V gene encodes CDR1 SGHRS and CDR2 YFSETQ.

The chain joins TRBV18 to TRBJ1-1; 9 nucleotides agree with TRBD1. After removal of 5 bases from V and 4 bases from J, the junction contained 8 bases not matched to a gene. The CDR3 has 15 amino acids. Germline V lookup: CDR1 KGHSH, CDR2 LQKENI. The CDR3 bases are TGTGCCAGCTCATCTACGGGACAGGGTGTCACTGAAGCTTTCTTT. Its translation is CASSSTGQGVTEAFF.

The V call is TRBV11-2, the J call TRBJ1-1; possibly TRBD1 for D (6 bases). Germline CDR1 is SGHAT and CDR2 is FQNNGV. This CDR3 has 14 amino acids. Trimming took off 1 base at V and 11 bases at J, with 17 bases between the two ends. The CDR3 bases are TGTGCCAGCAGCTTAGGGGGGCAAGGGACGTCGGCTTTCTTT. It encodes CASSLGGQGTSAFF.

The J gene is TRBJ2-2, the V gene TRBV10-3; 7 bases fit TRBD2. CDR3 length equals 13 residues. CDR1 and CDR2 (germline): ENHRY, SYGVKD. V was clipped by 8 bases and J by 4 bases; unmatched bases: 4. CDR3 coding DNA: TGTGCCATCTCGGCTAGCGGCACCGGGGAGCTGTTTTTT. As protein: CAISASGTGELFF.

As for this clone: The sample contains more than one DNA sequence encoding this CDR3. V usage is TRBV7-9 and J usage is TRBJ1-4; a possible D gene is TRBD1 (6 bases). Germline CDR1 is SEHNR and CDR2 is FQNEAQ (reference sequence). Trimming left V 1 base short and J 3 bases short, with 6 bases between. CDR3 length: 14 residues. The CDR3 loop is CASSLGTANEKLFF. In nucleotides, the CDR3 is TGTGCCAGCAGCTTAGGGACAGCTAATGAAAAACTGTTTTTT.

The chain joins TRBV27 to TRBJ2-1; TRBD2 matches at 11 bases. Trimming removed 7 bases from V and 7 bases from J; junction bases left unmatched: 6. The germline gives CDR1 MNHEY, CDR2 SMNVEV (reference sequence). CDR3 length: 14 amino acids. The CDR3: CASNLLAGGNEQFF. In DNA, the CDR3 is TGTGCCAGCAACCTTCTAGCGGGGGGTAATGAGCAGTTCTTC.

The chain is built from TRBV5-1 and TRBJ1-6; tentative D call: TRBD1 (6 bases). The V end lost 0 bases, the J end lost 8 bases, and 12 bases lay between the germline ends. The CDR3 extends over 15 amino acids. Germline V gene data show CDR1 as SGHRS and CDR2 as YFSETQ. CDR3 in DNA: TGCGCCAGCAGCTTGGTATCAGGGGTTGATTCACCCCTCCACTTT. As protein: CASSLVSGVDSPLHF.

The chain carries TRBV7-8 and TRBJ2-5; 8 positions match TRBD2. The trim removed 2 bases at V and 5 bases at J, leaving 7 bases unmatched. The CDR3 contains 15 residues. CDR1 and CDR2 from the germline V gene are SGHVS and FQNEAQ. CDR3 amino acids: CASSLLSGGLETQYF. DNA for the CDR3: TGTGCCAGCAGCTTACTAAGCGGGGGATTGGAGACCCAGTACTTC.

V usage is TRBV5-1 and J usage is TRBJ2-1; possible D gene TRBD2, 8 bases. The ends were cut back, 4 bases at V and 3 bases at J, with 14 bases in the middle. Germline V gene sequence: CDR1 SGHRS, CDR2 YFSETQ. The CDR3 runs 15 residues. The CDR3 DNA follows: TGCGCCAGCAGCGCGGGGGGACAGAACTACAATGAGCAGTTCTTC. Its translation is CASSAGGQNYNEQFF. The variable domain in full, with the rest retrieved from reference TRBV5-1 and TRBJ2-1, is KAGVTQTPRYLIKTRGQQVTLSCSPISGHRSVSWYQQTPGQGLQFLFEYFSETQRNKGNFPGRFSGRQFSNSRSEMNVSTLELGDSALYLCASSAGGQNYNEQFFGPGTRLTVL.